The 17 T cell receptor beta chains in this list originate from one sample, sequenced in a study of Graves' ophthalmopathy and Graves' hyperthyroidism. Beta-chain TCR CDR3 regions were amplified from RNA transcripts. RT-PCR with HTBI primers came first, then second-round multiplex PCR. TCRdb ran MiXCR on the multiplex PCR reads and lists one entry per CDR3 protein. The profile covers 650,000 to 900,000 distinct CDR3 sequences, with 35% to 50% appearing a single time and 44% taken by the ten largest. Material: peripheral blood. Receptors were obtained from an adult man with Graves' ophthalmopathy.

With respect to this clonotype: Lacking the conserved final phenylalanine or tryptophan, this CDR3 likely reflects a read error. The V call is TRBV9, the J call TRBJ1-1; D perhaps matches TRBD1 (5 bases). Germline V CDR1 and CDR2: SGDLS, YYNGEE. The CDR3 has 15 residues. V lost 4 bases and J 1 base, leaving 14 bases between the germline ends. Here the CDR3 reads CASSPAGGPNTEAFL. CDR3 bases: TGTGCCAGCAGCCCCGCGGGGGGTCCGAACACTGAAGCTTTCCTT.

The sample holds a few counts of this clonotype. This chain connects TRBV5-1 to TRBJ2-7, with D possibly matching TRBD1 (6 bases). V lost 3 bases and J 5 bases, leaving 15 bases between the germline ends. CDR3 length: 14 amino acids. Germline V gives CDR1 SGHRS, CDR2 YFSETQ. Written as DNA, the CDR3 is TGCGCCAGCAGCTCCGGACATAACAGGGACGAGCAGTACTTC. This gives the protein CASSSGHNRDEQYF.

This clonotype was seen just once. Possible read error: a much larger clone is one base away. The chain joins TRBV15 to TRBJ1-2; TRBD1 matches 8 bases. The CDR3 has 14 amino acids. Germline trimming cut 2 bases from V and 4 bases from J; bases unmatched to any gene: 3. From germline, CDR1 is LNHNV and CDR2 YYDKDF (reference sequence). CDR3 in amino acids: CATSRRTGTYGYTF. The DNA of the CDR3 is TGTGCCACCAGCAGACGGACAGGGACCTATGGCTACACCTTC.

Remarks on this clonotype: Its ends do not fully match the called genes, so a read error is possible. The J gene is TRBJ2-7, the V gene TRBV19, with TRBD2 identical over 10 bases. This CDR3 is built from 15 residues. Germline lookup yields CDR1 LNHDA and CDR2 SQIVND (reference sequence). CDR3 in amino acids: CASSESGTSAYKQYF. CDR3 nucleotide sequence: TGTGCCAGTTCCGAATCGGGGACTAGCGCCTACAAGCAGTACTTC.

The chain combines TRBV10-1 with TRBJ2-5; no clear D. The V gene's germline CDR1 is WNHNN and CDR2 SYGVQD (reference sequence). V was clipped by 8 bases and J by 7 bases, with 20 bases between them. This CDR3 has 14 residues. The CDR3 sequence is CASGGYSGPGTQYF. In nucleotides, the CDR3 is TGCGCCAGCGGTGGTTACAGTGGGCCCGGGACCCAGTACTTC.

The rearrangement joins TRBV24-1 to TRBJ2-5, with TRBD1 identical over 7 bases. The trim removed 5 bases at V and 5 bases at J, leaving 16 bases unmatched. Per germline, CDR1 KGHDR and CDR2 SFDVKD. The CDR3 has 17 residues. The CDR3 reads CATSVSGQMGSRETQYF. DNA of the CDR3: TGTGCCACCAGTGTGTCGGGACAGATGGGCTCACGGGAGACCCAGTACTTC.

This clonotype has just a few counts. Just one base apart from a much larger clone, this may be a read error. The V and J genes are TRBV29-1 and TRBJ1-3; D is unclear. Germline CDR1 reads SQVTM; CDR2 reads ANQGSEA. The CDR3 totals 13 residues. CDR3 nucleotide sequence: TGCAGCGTTGAAGATTCGGTGGGAAACACCGTATATTTT. It translates to CSVEDSVGNTVYF.

This clonotype was counted at least ten times. The CDR3 is CAISAGQLSSYEQYF. The CDR3 DNA sequence: TGTGCCATCAGTGCGGGACAGTTGAGCTCCTACGAGCAGTACTTC. The genes are TRBV10-3 and TRBJ2-7; 7 bases match TRBD1. Unmatched junction bases numbered 6, after V lost 4 bases and J lost 0 bases. CDR1 and CDR2 (germline): ENHRY, SYGVKD. The CDR3 consists of 15 residues.

This chain connects TRBV6-1 to TRBJ2-7, with 7 bases that match TRBD1. V lost 5 bases, J lost 6 bases, and 13 bases stayed unmatched. The CDR3 totals 15 residues. Germline V gene lookup returns CDR1 MNHNS and CDR2 SASEGT. In nucleotides, the CDR3 is TGTGCCAGCAGTCTACTTGGGACAGCGATCGGCGAGCAGTACTTC. Translating it yields CASSLLGTAIGEQYF.

This clonotype was observed a handful of times. The chain joins TRBV11-1 to TRBJ1-2; D may be TRBD1 (6 bases). Germline lookup yields CDR1 SGHAT and CDR2 FQDESV (reference sequence). With 5 bases removed from V and 4 bases from J, the gap between germline ends came to 17 bases. This CDR3 comprises 15 residues. The CDR3 DNA is TGTGCCAGCAGCCAAGGCAACAGGGCGCCCTATGGCTACACCTTC. It is translated as CASSQGNRAPYGYTF. The variable domain in full, with the rest retrieved from reference TRBV11-1 and TRBJ1-2, is EAEVAQSPRYKITEKSQAVAFWCDPISGHATLYWYRQILGQGPELLVQFQDESVVDDSQLPKDRFSAERLKGVDSTLKIQPAELGDSAMYLCASSQGNRAPYGYTFGSGTRLTVV.

The chain uses TRBV11-2 and TRBJ2-7; D remains unclear. This CDR3 is built from 13 residues. Germline V gene sequence: CDR1 SGHAT, CDR2 FQNNGV. Trimming shortened V by 5 bases and J by 4 bases, and 12 bases separated the two germline ends. The chain's CDR3 is CASSRNGPYEQYF. Written as DNA, the CDR3 is TGTGCCAGCAGCCGGAACGGGCCGTACGAGCAGTACTTC.

This clonotype was seen ten or more times. The chain employs TRBV10-1 and TRBJ1-1, with 7 bases matching TRBD1. The germline CDR1 and CDR2 sequences are WNHNN and SYGVQD (reference sequence). The CDR3 covers 13 residues. Trimming cost V 5 bases and J 5 bases; bases outside gene matches: 5. The chain's CDR3 is CASSRDRVTEAFF. The CDR3 bases are TGCGCCAGCAGTCGTGACAGGGTTACTGAAGCTTTCTTT.

For the CDR3, the DNA is TGCAGCACGACAGGGGGCGTCGGGGAGCTGTTTTTT. Amino acids: CSTTGGVGELFF. The chain is built from TRBV29-1 and TRBJ2-2; TRBD1 matches at 10 bases. The CDR3 has 12 residues. The germline CDR1 and CDR2 sequences are SQVTM and ANQGSEA. J was trimmed by 7 bases and V by 8 bases; bases with no gene match: 4.

V gene TRBV9 combines with J gene TRBJ2-7; tentatively, D is TRBD2 (6 bases). CDR3 length equals 17 residues. The germline V and J ends were trimmed by 5 bases and 1 base, with 22 bases remaining between them. Germline V gene data show CDR1 as SGDLS and CDR2 as YYNGEE. CDR3 bases: TGTGCCAGCAGTTACCTGACTAGTACCAACCCATCCTACGAGCAGTACTTC. Translated, it gives CASSYLTSTNPSYEQYF.

This clonotype was recorded a few times. This sequence joins TRBV9 and TRBJ2-2; 7 nucleotides match TRBD1. Germline trimming cut 4 bases from V and 0 bases from J; bases unmatched to any gene: 6. CDR3 size: 16 residues. Germline CDR1 SGDLS, CDR2 YYNGEE. CDR3 protein: CASSPGQDTNTGELFF. The CDR3 DNA reads TGTGCCAGCAGCCCTGGACAGGACACGAACACCGGGGAGCTGTTTTTT.

The DNA of the CDR3 is TGCAGTGCTAGAGACAGCGGGGGGGCAGCGGGAAATGAAAAACTGTTTTTT. It is translated as CSARDSGGAAGNEKLFF. The chain combines TRBV20-1 with TRBJ1-4; D is perhaps TRBD1 (6 bases). The CDR3 sequence is 17 residues long. V was shortened by 0 bases and J by 5 bases, with 19 bases between the two germline ends. Germline V CDR1 and CDR2: DFQATT, SNEGSKA (reference sequence).

Ten or more counts support this clonotype. The V call is TRBV10-3, the J call TRBJ1-3; 8 nucleotides line up with TRBD1. Germline-derived CDR1 and CDR2 are ENHRY and SYGVKD. V shed 10 bases, J shed 0 bases, and the junction held 14 bases outside the gene matches. The CDR3 totals 17 residues. The CDR3 reads CATHGRGTGDSGNTIYF. The CDR3 nucleotides read TGTGCCACACATGGCAGGGGGACAGGCGACTCTGGAAACACCATATATTTT.